This entry features one T cell receptor beta chain sequence. Its cognate antigen is unknown. The study ran its PCR with 60 Vbeta and 13 Jbeta primers. Data came from immunoSEQ multiplex PCR; TCRdb stores just in-frame clones and leaves some out. The sample data list about 120,000 clones. The data belong to a study of cytomegalovirus exposure and HLA in healthy donors. Study outcomes and limitations: As immune exposure information, only CMV serostatus was available.

Germline V gene lookup returns CDR1 SGHNT and CDR2 YYREEE (reference sequence). This CDR3 contains 15 residues. V lost 0 bases to trimming and J lost 6 bases, with 12 bases between them. This TCR was sampled from a woman in her 40s in good health and CMV-seropositive. V is TRBV5-4 and J is TRBJ1-4, with D perhaps TRBD1 (6 bases). Sequencing used PBMCs. The DNA for the CDR3 is TGTGCCAGCAGCTTGGCCGTGGCAGGGGATGAAAAACTGTTTTTT. Its translation is CASSLAVAGDEKLFF. Supplemented by reference TRBV5-4 and TRBJ1-4, the full variable domain reads ETGVTQSPTHLIKTRGQQVTLRCSSQSGHNTVSWYQQALGQGPQFIFQYYREEENGRGNFPPRFSGLQFPNYSSELNVNALELDDSALYLCASSLAVAGDEKLFFGSGTQLSVL.